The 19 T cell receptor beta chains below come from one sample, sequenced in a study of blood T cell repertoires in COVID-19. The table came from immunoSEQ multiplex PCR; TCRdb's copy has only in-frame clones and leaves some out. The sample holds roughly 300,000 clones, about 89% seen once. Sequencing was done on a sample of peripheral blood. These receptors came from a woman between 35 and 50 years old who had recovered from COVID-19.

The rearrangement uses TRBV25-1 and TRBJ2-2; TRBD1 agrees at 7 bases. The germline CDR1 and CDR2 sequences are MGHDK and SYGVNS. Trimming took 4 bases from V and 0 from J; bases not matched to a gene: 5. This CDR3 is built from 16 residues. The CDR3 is CASSVAGQANTGELFF. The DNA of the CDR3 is TGTGCCAGCAGTGTGGCAGGACAGGCGAACACCGGGGAGCTGTTTTTT.

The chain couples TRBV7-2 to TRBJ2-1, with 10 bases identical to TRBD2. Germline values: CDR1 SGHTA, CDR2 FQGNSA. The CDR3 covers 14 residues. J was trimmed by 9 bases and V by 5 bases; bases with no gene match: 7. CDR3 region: CASSNSGGSGEQFF. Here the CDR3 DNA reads TGTGCCAGCAGCAATAGCGGGGGGAGCGGTGAGCAGTTCTTC.

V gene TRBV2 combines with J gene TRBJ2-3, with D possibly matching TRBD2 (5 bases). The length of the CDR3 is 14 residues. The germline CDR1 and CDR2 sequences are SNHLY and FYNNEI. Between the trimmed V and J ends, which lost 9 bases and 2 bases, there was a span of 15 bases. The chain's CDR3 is CASLPGSYTDTQYF. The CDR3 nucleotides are TGTGCCAGTCTGCCGGGGAGCTACACAGATACGCAGTATTTT.

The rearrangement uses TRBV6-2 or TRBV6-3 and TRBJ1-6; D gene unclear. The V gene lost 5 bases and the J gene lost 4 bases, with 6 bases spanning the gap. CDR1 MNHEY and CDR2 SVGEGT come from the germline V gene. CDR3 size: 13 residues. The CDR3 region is CASSGRYNSPLHF. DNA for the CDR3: TGTGCCAGCAGTGGCCGTTATAATTCACCCCTCCACTTT.

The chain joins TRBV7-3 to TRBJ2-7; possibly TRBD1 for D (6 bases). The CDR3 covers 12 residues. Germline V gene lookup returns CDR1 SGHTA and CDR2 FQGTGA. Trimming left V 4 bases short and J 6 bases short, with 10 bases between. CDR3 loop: CASSSHRVEQYF. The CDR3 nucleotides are TGTGCCAGCAGCTCCCACAGGGTCGAGCAGTACTTC.

CDR3 residues: CASSSAGGMNTEAFF. CDR3 DNA sequence: TGCGCCAGCAGCTCTGCAGGGGGGATGAACACTGAAGCTTTCTTT. The chain has TRBV5-1 and TRBJ1-1, with 7 bases aligning to TRBD1. This CDR3 is 15 amino acids long. Germline CDR1 is SGHRS and CDR2 is YFSETQ. V shed 3 bases and J 0 bases; nucleotides not matched to a gene: 5. The full variable domain, rest sourced from reference TRBV5-1 and TRBJ1-1, is KAGVTQTPRYLIKTRGQQVTLSCSPISGHRSVSWYQQTPGQGLQFLFEYFSETQRNKGNFPGRFSGRQFSNSRSEMNVSTLELGDSALYLCASSSAGGMNTEAFFGQGTRLTVV.

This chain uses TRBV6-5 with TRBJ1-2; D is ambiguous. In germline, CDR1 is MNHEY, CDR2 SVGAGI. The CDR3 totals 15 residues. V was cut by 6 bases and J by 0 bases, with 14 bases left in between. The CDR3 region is CASRGLLPANYGYTF. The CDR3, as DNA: TGTGCCAGCAGAGGACTACTACCAGCTAACTATGGCTACACCTTC.

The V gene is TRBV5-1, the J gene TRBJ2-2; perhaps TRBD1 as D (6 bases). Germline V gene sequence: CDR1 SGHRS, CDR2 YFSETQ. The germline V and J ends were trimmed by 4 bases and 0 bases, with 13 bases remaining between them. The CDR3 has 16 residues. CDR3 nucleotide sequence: TGCGCCAGCAGCCAGACAGGTCCCTCGAACACCGGGGAGCTGTTTTTT. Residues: CASSQTGPSNTGELFF.

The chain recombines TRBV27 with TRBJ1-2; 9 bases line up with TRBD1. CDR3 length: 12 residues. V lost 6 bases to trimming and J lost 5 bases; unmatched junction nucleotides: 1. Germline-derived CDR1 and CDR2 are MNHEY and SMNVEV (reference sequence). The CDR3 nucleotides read TGTGCCAGCAGACAGGGGGCATATGGCTACACCTTC. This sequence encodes CASRQGAYGYTF.

This CDR3 reads CASRPIGTGVGGYTF. For the CDR3, the DNA is TGTGCCAGCAGGCCGATAGGGACAGGGGTCGGGGGCTACACCTTC. The rearrangement joins TRBV6-5 to TRBJ1-2; 10 bases map to TRBD1. With V trimmed by 6 bases and J by 8 bases, 12 bases remained unmatched. In germline, CDR1 is MNHEY, CDR2 SVGAGI. This CDR3 is built from 15 residues.

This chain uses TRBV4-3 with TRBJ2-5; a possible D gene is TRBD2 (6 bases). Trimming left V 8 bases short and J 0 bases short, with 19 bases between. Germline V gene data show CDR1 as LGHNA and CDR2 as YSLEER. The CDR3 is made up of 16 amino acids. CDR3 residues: CASASLIGGDQETQYF. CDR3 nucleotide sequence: TGCGCCAGCGCATCGTTAATAGGAGGGGACCAAGAGACCCAGTACTTC.

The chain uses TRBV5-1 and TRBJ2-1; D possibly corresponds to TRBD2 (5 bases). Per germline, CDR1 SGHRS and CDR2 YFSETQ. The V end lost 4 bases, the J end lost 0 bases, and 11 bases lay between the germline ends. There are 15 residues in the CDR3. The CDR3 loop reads CASSEEDSSYNEQFF. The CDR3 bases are TGCGCCAGCAGCGAGGAGGATAGCTCCTACAATGAGCAGTTCTTC.

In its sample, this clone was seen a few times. CDR3: CASSWDRGFYGYTF. Written as DNA, the CDR3 is TGTGCCAGCAGCTGGGACAGGGGGTTCTATGGCTACACCTTC. This chain links TRBV5-6 with TRBJ1-2; 11 bases line up with TRBD1. With 3 bases clipped from V and 4 bases from J, the junction kept 2 bases outside the gene matches. Germline V gene lookup returns CDR1 SGHDT and CDR2 YYEEEE. CDR3 length: 14 residues.

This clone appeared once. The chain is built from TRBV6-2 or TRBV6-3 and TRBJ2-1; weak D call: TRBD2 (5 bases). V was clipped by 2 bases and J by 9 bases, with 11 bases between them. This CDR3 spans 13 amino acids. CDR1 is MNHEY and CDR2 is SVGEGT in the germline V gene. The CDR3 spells CASSYPVSGEQFF. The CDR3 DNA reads TGTGCCAGCAGTTACCCCGTAAGCGGTGAGCAGTTCTTC.

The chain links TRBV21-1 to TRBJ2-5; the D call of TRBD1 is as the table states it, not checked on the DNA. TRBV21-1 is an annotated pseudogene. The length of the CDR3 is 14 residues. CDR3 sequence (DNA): TGTGCCAGCAGCAAAGGACAGGGGCCCAGGACCCAGTACTTC. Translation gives CASSKGQGPRTQYF.

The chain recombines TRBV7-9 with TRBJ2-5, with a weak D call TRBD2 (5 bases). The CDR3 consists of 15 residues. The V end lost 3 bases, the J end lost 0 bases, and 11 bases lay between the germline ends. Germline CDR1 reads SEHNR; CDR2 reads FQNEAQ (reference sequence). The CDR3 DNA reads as TGTGCCAGCAGCTTTCGACCGGGAAACCAAGAGACCCAGTACTTC. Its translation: CASSFRPGNQETQYF.

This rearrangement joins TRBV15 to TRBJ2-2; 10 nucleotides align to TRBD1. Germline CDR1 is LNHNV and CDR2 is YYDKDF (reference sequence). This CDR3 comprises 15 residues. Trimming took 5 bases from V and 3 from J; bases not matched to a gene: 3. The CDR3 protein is CATSEDRGDTGELFF. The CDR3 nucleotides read TGTGCCACCAGCGAGGACAGGGGGGACACCGGGGAGCTGTTTTTT.

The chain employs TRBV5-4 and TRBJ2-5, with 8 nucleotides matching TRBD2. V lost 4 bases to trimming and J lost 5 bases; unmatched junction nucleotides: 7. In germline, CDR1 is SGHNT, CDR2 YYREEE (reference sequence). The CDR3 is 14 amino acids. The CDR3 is CASSPAGGFETQYF. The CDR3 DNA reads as TGTGCCAGCAGCCCCGCGGGGGGCTTTGAGACCCAGTACTTC. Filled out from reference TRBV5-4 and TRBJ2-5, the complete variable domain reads ETGVTQSPTHLIKTRGQQVTLRCSSQSGHNTVSWYQQALGQGPQFIFQYYREEENGRGNFPPRFSGLQFPNYSSELNVNALELDDSALYLCASSPAGGFETQYFGPGTRLLVL.

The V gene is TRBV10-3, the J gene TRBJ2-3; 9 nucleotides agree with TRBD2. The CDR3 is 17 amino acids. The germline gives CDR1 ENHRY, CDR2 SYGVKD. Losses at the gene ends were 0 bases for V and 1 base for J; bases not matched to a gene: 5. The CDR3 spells CAISESIAGAGTDTQYF. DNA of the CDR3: TGTGCCATCAGTGAGTCGATAGCGGGGGCCGGCACAGATACGCAGTATTTT.